This T cell receptor beta chain came from a study of neurological immune-mediated disorders. Time point noted: technical triplicate 2. TCRdb used MiXCR to reprocess the 5' RACE reads, holding one entry per CDR3 protein. Of fewer than 40,000 distinct CDR3 sequences listed, about 14% are singletons. The CDR3 is made up of 15 amino acids. V trimming: 6 bases; J trimming: 5 bases; junction bases outside the gene matches: 11. Germline lookup yields CDR1 DFQATT and CDR2 SNEGSKA (reference sequence). This clonotype was recorded at least ten times. The sample comprised CD4+ T cells from blood. This TCR was recovered from a female donor with HTLV-1-associated myelopathy (HAM/TSP). The chain has TRBV20-1 and TRBJ1-4, with TRBD1 matching over 8 bases. The CDR3, as DNA: TGCAGTGCCTCCAGAGGACAGGGTCCCAATGAAAAACTGTTTTTT. Protein: CSASRGQGPNEKLFF.